The TCR beta chain under discussion was sequenced for a study of control samples from healthy donors and cancer patients. With 3 bases removed from V and 0 bases from J, the gap between germline ends came to 9 bases. CDR3 length: 15 residues. CDR1 and CDR2 (germline): DFQATT, SNEGSKA (reference sequence). Method: immunoSEQ multiplex PCR; TCRdb's copy keeps in-frame clones and lacks some. The table records about 130,000 clones, approximately 90% of them present only once. The sequence came from a woman between 45 and 65 years old in good health. The chain carries TRBV20-1 and TRBJ2-6; D is uncertain. The sequenced material came from blood. CDR3 nucleotides: TGCAGTGCTAGTGTACCGGGCTCTGGGGCCAACGTCCTGACTTTC. Amino acid sequence: CSASVPGSGANVLTF.